Described below is a single TCR beta chain sequence and its context. The sample belongs to a study of control samples from healthy donors and cancer patients. Sequencing was performed with immunoSEQ multiplex PCR; in TCRdb, only in-frame clones are kept and a portion is missing. The sample holds more than 85,000 clones; 75% to 90% are singletons and the top ten take around 17%. Sequenced input: blood. The sequence came from a woman aged 50 to 60 in good health.

CDR3 residues: CASSPNAYGRGLYNEQFF. The CDR3 nucleotides read TGTGCCAGCTCACCAAACGCGTACGGGAGGGGGCTTTACAATGAGCAGTTCTTC. The chain couples TRBV18 to TRBJ2-1, with a weak D call TRBD2 (8 bases). In germline, CDR1 is KGHSH, CDR2 LQKENI. Trimming removed 2 bases at V and 4 bases at J, with 21 bases between. This CDR3 spans 18 amino acids.